This is a list of T cell receptor beta chains from one sample in a study of technical replicates of blood from four donors. Using immunoSEQ multiplex PCR, the repertoire was profiled, and TCRdb retains in-frame clones only, with some absent. Among over 50,000 clones listed, approximately 92% were seen once. The specimen sequenced was PBMCs. The origin of the receptors is a human donor in good health. Some clones in this sample may be carry-over from other donors' samples. Both conserved end residues are part of each CDR3. The D gene is left open where the match is weak. Rows give clone size only sometimes, using once, few, many, or a class for an expanded clone.

size,length,V,J,D,CDR3,DNA
-,16,TRBV7-9,TRBJ2-5,-,CASSLRPDGQWETQYF,TGTGCCAGCAGCTTAAGACCGGATGGGCAATGGGAGACCCAGTACTTC
-,14,TRBV4-3,TRBJ2-3,-,CASSQDSSTDTQYF,TGCGCCAGCAGCCAAGATTCGAGCACAGATACGCAGTATTTT
-,14,TRBV19,TRBJ2-7,-,CASSMAEAFYEQYF,TGTGCCAGTAGTATGGCGGAAGCCTTTTACGAGCAGTACTTC
-,16,TRBV11-1,TRBJ1-2,-,CASSARFGGRGYGYTF,TGTGCCAGCAGCGCGCGTTTTGGGGGCAGGGGCTATGGCTACACCTTC
-,16,TRBV11-2,TRBJ2-7,-,CASRPSSAFNSYEQYF,TGTGCCAGCAGACCCTCTAGCGCCTTTAACTCCTACGAGCAGTACTTC
-,12,TRBV30,TRBJ2-1,TRBD1,CAWGQGVVEQFF,TGTGCCTGGGGACAGGGGGTAGTTGAGCAGTTCTTC
-,13,TRBV19,TRBJ2-1,-,CASSPDSLNEQFF,TGTGCCAGTAGTCCAGACTCCCTTAATGAGCAGTTCTTC
-,14,TRBV12-5,TRBJ2-3,-,CASAPSTWSDTQYF,TGTGCTAGTGCCCCATCAACTTGGTCAGATACGCAGTATTTT
-,15,TRBV10-3,TRBJ1-6,TRBD1,CAISEGTGRFSPLHF,TGTGCCATCAGTGAAGGGACAGGGCGTTTCTCACCCCTCCACTTT
-,14,TRBV5-1,TRBJ2-5,-,CASSLFTSQETQYF,TGCGCCAGCAGCTTGTTCACTAGCCAAGAGACCCAGTACTTC
-,14,TRBV7-9,TRBJ2-7,-,CASSLSSASYEQYF,TGTGCCAGCAGCTTGTCTAGCGCGAGCTACGAGCAGTACTTC
-,12,TRBV27,TRBJ2-7,-,CASRGARYEQYF,TGTGCCAGCCGGGGGGCGCGGTACGAGCAGTACTTC
-,16,TRBV7-2,TRBJ2-1,-,CASSQTGTRGGNEQFF,TGTGCCAGCAGCCAAACCGGGACGCGGGGCGGCAATGAGCAGTTCTTC
-,16,TRBV10-3,TRBJ1-6,-,CAISLQEKVDNSPLHF,TGTGCCATCAGCCTACAGGAAAAGGTAGATAATTCACCCCTCCACTTT
-,14,TRBV9,TRBJ1-6,-,CASSLGGSSSPLHF,TGTGCCAGCAGCCTCGGAGGGAGTAGTTCACCCCTCCACTTT
-,15,TRBV18,TRBJ2-2,-,CASSPNRVNTGELFF,TGTGCCAGCTCACCAAACAGAGTGAACACCGGGGAGCTGTTTTTT
-,17,TRBV28,TRBJ2-3,TRBD1,CASSFATRQGVWDTQYF,TGTGCCAGCAGTTTCGCAACCCGACAGGGTGTTTGGGATACGCAGTATTTT
-,13,TRBV30,TRBJ1-5,-,CAWSVRGHQPQHF,TGTGCCTGGAGTGTACGAGGGCATCAGCCCCAGCATTTT
once,14,TRBV7-9,TRBJ2-7,-,CASLSQTNTYEQYF,TGTGCCAGCCTCTCTCAGACAAACACCTACGAGCAGTACTTC
once,11,TRBV2,TRBJ2-7,-,CASRTVYEQYF,TGTGCCAGCAGGACTGTCTACGAGCAGTACTTC
-,15,TRBV4-3,TRBJ2-5,TRBD2,CASSQGLAGGETQYF,TGCGCCAGCAGCCAAGGGCTAGCGGGAGGAGAGACCCAGTACTTC
-,15,TRBV13,TRBJ1-3,-,CASSPGGGSGNTIYF,TGTGCCAGCAGCCCCGGCGGGGGGTCTGGAAACACCATATATTTT
-,15,TRBV19,TRBJ2-3,-,CASMGAGAGGDTQYF,TGTGCCAGTATGGGCGCGGGGGCGGGCGGAGATACGCAGTATTTT
-,14,TRBV7-2,TRBJ2-5,-,CASSPSGGRETQYF,TGTGCCAGCAGCCCGAGCGGAGGCCGGGAGACCCAGTACTTC
-,17,TRBV15,TRBJ1-1,-,CATSRESLGSRGTEAFF,TGTGCCACCAGCAGAGAGAGTCTAGGCAGCCGAGGGACTGAAGCTTTCTTT
-,16,TRBV4-1,TRBJ2-1,TRBD2,CASSQLSSGGGNEQFF,TGCGCCAGCAGCCAACTATCTAGCGGGGGGGGTAATGAGCAGTTCTTC
medium-sized,15,TRBV7-2,TRBJ1-6,-,CASSLRSSSDSPLHF,TGTGCCAGCAGCTTACGGTCATCCTCGGATTCACCCCTCCACTTT
-,16,TRBV7-2,TRBJ1-5,TRBD1,CASSSSTGGSNQPQHF,TGTGCCAGCAGCTCCTCGACAGGGGGAAGCAATCAGCCCCAGCATTTT
-,14,TRBV7-2,TRBJ2-1,-,CASSSVGGPNEQFF,TGTGCCAGCAGCTCGGTCGGGGGTCCCAATGAGCAGTTCTTC
-,15,TRBV6-5,TRBJ2-3,TRBD2,CASSPLAGGTDTQYF,TGTGCCAGCAGTCCCTTGGCGGGGGGCACAGATACGCAGTATTTT
-,15,TRBV7-6,TRBJ1-1,-,CASSRMRGEGTEAFF,TGTGCCAGCTCCCGAATGCGGGGCGAAGGGACTGAAGCTTTCTTT
-,13,TRBV7-2,TRBJ2-1,-,CASSLALATEQFF,TGTGCCAGCAGCTTAGCCCTAGCGACTGAGCAGTTCTTC
-,14,TRBV5-1,TRBJ2-3,-,CASSLVAGADTQYF,TGCGCCAGCAGCTTGGTGGCAGGGGCAGATACGCAGTATTTT
-,13,TRBV27,TRBJ2-5,-,CASSELGGETQYF,TGTGCCAGCAGCGAACTAGGAGGCGAGACCCAGTACTTC
-,16,TRBV11-2,TRBJ2-3,-,CASSDGGGGVADTQYF,TGTGCCAGCAGCGACGGCGGGGGCGGGGTGGCAGATACGCAGTATTTT
once,12,TRBV19,TRBJ2-7,-,CASTRYSYEQYF,TGTGCCAGTACACGGTACTCCTACGAGCAGTACTTC
-,15,TRBV5-4,TRBJ2-5,TRBD2,CASSVSRGAGGTQYF,TGTGCCAGCAGCGTTTCGCGGGGGGCCGGAGGGACCCAGTACTTC
-,17,TRBV5-1,TRBJ2-7,TRBD1,CASSLAFRDRKTYEQYF,TGCGCCAGCAGCTTGGCCTTCCGGGACAGGAAGACCTACGAGCAGTACTTC
-,16,TRBV19,TRBJ1-3,TRBD1,CASQRRQGDRGNTIYF,TGTGCCAGTCAGAGGAGGCAGGGGGACCGAGGAAACACCATATATTTT
-,13,TRBV6-1,TRBJ2-4,-,CASSIGGKNIQYF,TGTGCCAGCAGTATCGGGGGCAAAAACATTCAGTACTTC